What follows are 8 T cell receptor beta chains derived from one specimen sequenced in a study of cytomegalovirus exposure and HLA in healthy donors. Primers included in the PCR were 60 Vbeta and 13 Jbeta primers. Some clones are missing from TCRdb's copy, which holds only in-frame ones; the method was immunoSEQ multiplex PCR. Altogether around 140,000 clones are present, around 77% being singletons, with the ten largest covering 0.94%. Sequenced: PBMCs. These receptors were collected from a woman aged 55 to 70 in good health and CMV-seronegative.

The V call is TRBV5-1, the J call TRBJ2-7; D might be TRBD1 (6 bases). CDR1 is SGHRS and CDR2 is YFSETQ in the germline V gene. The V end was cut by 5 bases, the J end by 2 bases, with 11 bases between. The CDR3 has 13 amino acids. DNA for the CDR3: TGCGCCAGCAGGAAGACAGGAACCTACGAGCAGTACTTC. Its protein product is CASRKTGTYEQYF.

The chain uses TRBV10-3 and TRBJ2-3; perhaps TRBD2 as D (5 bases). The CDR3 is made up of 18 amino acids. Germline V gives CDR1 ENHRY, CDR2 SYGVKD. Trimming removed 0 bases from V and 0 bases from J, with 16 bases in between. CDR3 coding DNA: TGTGCCATCAGTGAGTCCCCCAGCGGCCTACTAAGCACAGATACGCAGTATTTT. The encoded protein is CAISESPSGLLSTDTQYF.

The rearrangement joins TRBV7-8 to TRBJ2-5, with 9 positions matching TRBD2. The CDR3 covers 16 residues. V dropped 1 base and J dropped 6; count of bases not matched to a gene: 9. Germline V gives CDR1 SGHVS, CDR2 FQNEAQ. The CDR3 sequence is CASSLVPRGGGKTQYF. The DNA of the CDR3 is TGTGCCAGCAGCTTAGTCCCGCGGGGGGGCGGAAAGACCCAGTACTTC.

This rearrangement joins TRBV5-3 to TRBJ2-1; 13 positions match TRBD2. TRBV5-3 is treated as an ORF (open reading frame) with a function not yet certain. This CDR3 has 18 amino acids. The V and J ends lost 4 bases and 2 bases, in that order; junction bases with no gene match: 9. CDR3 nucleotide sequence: TGTGCCAGAAGCCTCCTGAGGACTAGCGGGGGACCCTACAATGAGCAGTTCTTC. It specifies CARSLLRTSGGPYNEQFF.

For the CDR3, the DNA is TGTGCCAGCAGCCTAGGGACAGGATCATACAATGAGCAGTTCTTC. This translates into CASSLGTGSYNEQFF. The chain recombines TRBV11-2 with TRBJ2-1; TRBD1 matches at 8 bases. This CDR3 is built from 15 residues. Germline-derived CDR1 and CDR2 are SGHAT and FQNNGV. Trimming removed 5 bases from V and 4 bases from J; junction bases left unmatched: 7.

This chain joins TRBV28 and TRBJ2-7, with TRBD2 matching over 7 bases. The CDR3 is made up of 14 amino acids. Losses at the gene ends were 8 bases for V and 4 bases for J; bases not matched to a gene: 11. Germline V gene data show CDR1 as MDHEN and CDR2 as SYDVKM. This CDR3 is CASGPGTKTYEQYF. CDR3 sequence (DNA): TGTGCCAGCGGGCCCGGGACTAAAACTTACGAGCAGTACTTC. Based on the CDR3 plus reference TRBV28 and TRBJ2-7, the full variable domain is DVKVTQSSRYLVKRTGEKVFLECVQDMDHENMFWYRQDPGLGLRLIYFSYDVKMKEKGDIPEGYSVSREKKERFSLILESASTNQTSMYLCASGPGTKTYEQYFGPGTRLTVT.

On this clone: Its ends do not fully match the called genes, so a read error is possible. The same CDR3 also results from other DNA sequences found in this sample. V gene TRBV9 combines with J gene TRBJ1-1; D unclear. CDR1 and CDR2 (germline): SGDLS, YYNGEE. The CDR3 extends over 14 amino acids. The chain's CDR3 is CASSVRRENTEAFF. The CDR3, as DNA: TGTGCCAGCAGCGTTCGACGGGAGAACACTGAAGCTTTCTTC.

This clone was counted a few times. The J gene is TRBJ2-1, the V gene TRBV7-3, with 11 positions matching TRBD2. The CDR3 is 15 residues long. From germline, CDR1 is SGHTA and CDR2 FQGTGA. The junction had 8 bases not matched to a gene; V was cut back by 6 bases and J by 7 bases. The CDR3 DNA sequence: TGTGCCAGCAGTTTAGCGGGAGGGCCTGGTAATGAGCAGTTCTTC. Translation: CASSLAGGPGNEQFF.